Below are 21 T cell receptor beta chains sequenced from a single sample in a study of immune cell composition in non-small cell lung cancer. Sequencing was performed with immunoSEQ multiplex PCR; in TCRdb, only in-frame clones are kept and a portion is missing. The table lists fewer than 5,000 clones, over 65% of them singletons, with around 28% in the top ten. The sequenced sample consisted of lung tumor tissue. The receptors originated from a human donor with non-small cell lung cancer.

Concerning this clone: Other DNA sequences from this sample encode an identical CDR3 as well. The chain couples TRBV2 to TRBJ2-7, with 10 bases aligning to TRBD2. The V gene's germline CDR1 is SNHLY and CDR2 FYNNEI. The J segment lost 3 bases and the V segment lost 0 bases, leaving 2 bases of the junction unmatched. The CDR3 extends over 15 amino acids. The CDR3 bases are TGTGCCAGCAGTGAAGCACCTAGCGGGAGCTACGAGCAGTACTTC. This translates into CASSEAPSGSYEQYF.

The J gene is TRBJ1-2, the V gene TRBV5-6, with TRBD1 matching over 11 bases. V was clipped by 1 base and J by 8 bases; unmatched bases: 10. The CDR3 contains 16 residues. CDR1 SGHDT and CDR2 YYEEEE come from the germline V gene. Here the CDR3 reads CASSLNRDRGVWGYTF. The DNA for the CDR3 is TGTGCCAGCAGCTTGAACCGGGACAGGGGGGTTTGGGGCTACACCTTC. The whole variable domain, filled in from reference TRBV5-6 and TRBJ1-2, reads DAGVTQSPTHLIKTRGQQVTLRCSPKSGHDTVSWYQQALGQGPQFIFQYYEEEERQRGNFPDRFSGHQFPNYSSELNVNALLLGDSALYLCASSLNRDRGVWGYTFGSGTRLTVV.

This chain uses TRBV6-4 with TRBJ1-1; a possible D gene is TRBD1 (6 bases). Germline V gene data show CDR1 as MRHNA and CDR2 as SNTAGT. The CDR3 runs to 17 residues. V was clipped by 10 bases and J by 4 bases, with 28 bases between them. DNA of the CDR3: TGTGCCACCTTGATCTCGGTTGGGGGCCTCGAGGGCACTGAAGCTTTCTTT. Its translation is CATLISVGGLEGTEAFF.

V gene TRBV19 combines with J gene TRBJ2-1; no firm D call. Per germline, CDR1 LNHDA and CDR2 SQIVND (reference sequence). The CDR3 totals 11 residues. Trimming stripped 6 bases from V and 4 bases from J, with 4 bases between. The CDR3 nucleotides read TGTGCCAGTAGCGTATACAATGAGCAGTTCTTC. Translation: CASSVYNEQFF.

The V and J genes are TRBV6-1 and TRBJ1-5, with D perhaps TRBD1 (6 bases). The germline V and J ends were trimmed by 8 bases and 9 bases, with 23 bases remaining between them. The germline V gene encodes CDR1 MNHNS and CDR2 SASEGT. The CDR3 runs to 15 residues. CDR3 nucleotides: TGTGCCAGCCAAAGCTGGGGGCAGAACCAATGGCCCCAGCATTTT. Protein: CASQSWGQNQWPQHF.

The V and J genes are TRBV7-8 and TRBJ2-3; TRBD2 matches at 8 bases. CDR3 length: 19 amino acids. V shed 5 bases, J shed 2 bases, and the junction held 18 bases outside the gene matches. Germline values: CDR1 SGHVS, CDR2 FQNEAQ. The DNA for the CDR3 is TGTGCCAGCAGCCCCCCGTTCAGGGCTAGCGGGTACTACACAGATACGCAGTATTTT. It codes for CASSPPFRASGYYTDTQYF.

The rearrangement joins TRBV15 to TRBJ2-1; 8 bases align to TRBD2. The CDR3 is 13 residues long. Germline CDR1 LNHNV, CDR2 YYDKDF (reference sequence). V gave up 4 bases and J gave up 10 bases; unmatched junction bases: 6. CDR3 sequence: CATSTGGPREQFF. CDR3 in DNA: TGTGCCACCAGCACGGGAGGGCCTAGAGAGCAGTTCTTC.

This chain links TRBV7-9 with TRBJ1-2; possible D gene TRBD1, 6 bases. Between the trimmed V and J ends, which lost 5 bases and 8 bases, there was a span of 15 bases. The CDR3 sequence is 13 residues long. Germline-derived CDR1 and CDR2 are SEHNR and FQNEAQ (reference sequence). CDR3 sequence: CASSPQGSGGYTF. CDR3 nucleotides: TGTGCCAGCAGCCCACAGGGTTCGGGCGGCTACACCTTC.

The chain has TRBV7-2 and TRBJ2-3; perhaps TRBD1 as D (5 bases). The germline V gene encodes CDR1 SGHTA and CDR2 FQGNSA. The V and J ends lost 6 bases and 0 bases respectively, with 13 bases between them. The CDR3 consists of 15 residues. The CDR3 loop is CASSPRGTSTDTQYF. CDR3 nucleotide sequence: TGTGCCAGCAGTCCTAGGGGCACTAGCACAGATACGCAGTATTTT. Together with reference TRBV7-2 and TRBJ2-3, the CDR3 gives the full variable domain: GAGVSQSPSNKVTEKGKDVELRCDPISGHTALYWYRQSLGQGLEFLIYFQGNSAPDKSGLPSDRFSAERTGGSVSTLTIQRTQQEDSAVYLCASSPRGTSTDTQYFGPGTRLTVL.

The chain has TRBV29-1 and TRBJ1-1, with 8 bases aligning to TRBD1. The germline V gene encodes CDR1 SQVTM and CDR2 ANQGSEA. The CDR3 is 13 residues long. V lost 6 bases, J lost 0 bases, and 3 bases stayed unmatched. CDR3 sequence: CSVTTGVNTEAFF. The CDR3 nucleotides are TGCAGCGTGACGACAGGGGTGAACACTGAAGCTTTCTTT.

This clone was counted a few times. J is TRBJ2-7 and V is TRBV11-3; 7 bases are a match to TRBD2. Germline CDR1 is SGHNT and CDR2 is YENEEA. The CDR3 sequence is 13 residues long. With V trimmed by 4 bases and J by 6 bases, 6 bases remained unmatched. Written as DNA, the CDR3 is TGTGCCAGCAGCTCCACTAGCGTGAGCGAGCAGTACTTC. It is translated as CASSSTSVSEQYF.

This clone is a singleton in its sample. The CDR3 DNA is TGTGCCAGCAGCACAAGACTAGCGGGAGGCACAGATACGCAGTATTTT. Translation gives CASSTRLAGGTDTQYF. The J gene is TRBJ2-3, the V gene TRBV11-3; 12 bases line up with TRBD2. Trimming removed 5 bases from V and 1 base from J; junction bases left unmatched: 4. CDR1 and CDR2 from the germline V gene are SGHNT and YENEEA. The CDR3 has 16 residues. Full variable domain (rest looked up from reference TRBV11-3 and TRBJ2-3): EAGVVQSPRYKIIEKKQPVAFWCNPISGHNTLYWYLQNLGQGPELLIRYENEEAVDDSQLPKDRFSAERLKGVDSTLKIQPAELGDSAVYLCASSTRLAGGTDTQYFGPGTRLTVL.

The CDR3 reads CASSPNGQWQSEAFF. CDR3 sequence (DNA): TGTGCCAGCTCACCAAATGGACAGTGGCAGTCTGAAGCTTTCTTT. The rearrangement links TRBV18 to TRBJ1-1, with D tentatively TRBD1 (6 bases). The CDR3 has 15 residues. Trimming removed 2 bases from V and 6 bases from J, with 16 bases in between. Germline CDR1 reads KGHSH; CDR2 reads LQKENI.

The CDR3 nucleotides are TGTGCCAGCTCACGGACAGGACCTGAAGCTTTCTTT. Amino acid sequence: CASSRTGPEAFF. This chain links TRBV18 with TRBJ1-1, with TRBD1 matching over 7 bases. The CDR3 consists of 12 residues. Germline V gene lookup returns CDR1 KGHSH and CDR2 LQKENI. V shed 4 bases, J shed 6 bases, and the junction held 2 bases outside the gene matches.

V gene TRBV6-4 combines with J gene TRBJ1-1, with TRBD1 as a possible D gene (6 bases). With 5 bases removed from V and 6 bases from J, the gap between germline ends came to 13 bases. CDR1 is MRHNA, CDR2 SNTAGT, per germline. This CDR3 is 13 amino acids long. CDR3 residues: CASSYLQGAEAFF. CDR3 coding DNA: TGTGCCAGCAGTTATTTACAGGGCGCTGAAGCTTTCTTT.

The chain couples TRBV7-2 to TRBJ1-2; weak D call: TRBD1 (6 bases). In germline, CDR1 is SGHTA, CDR2 FQGNSA. V gave up 2 bases and J gave up 3 bases, with 10 bases separating them. The CDR3 runs to 14 residues. The CDR3 sequence: CASSLFPGDYGYTF. The CDR3 bases are TGTGCCAGCAGCTTATTCCCAGGGGACTATGGCTACACCTTC.

The table lists this clone with a few counts. The V call is TRBV29-1, the J call TRBJ1-1; no firm D call. The ends were cut back, 4 bases at V and 7 bases at J, with 16 bases in the middle. CDR3 size: 13 residues. Looked up from germline, CDR1 is SQVTM and CDR2 is ANQGSEA. The CDR3 protein is CSVGPLGSREAFF. DNA of the CDR3: TGCAGCGTTGGGCCCCTGGGTAGCCGTGAAGCTTTCTTT.

This clone was detected only a few times. The gene calls are TRBV7-2 and TRBJ1-3; D is unclear. Germline V lookup: CDR1 SGHTA, CDR2 FQGNSA. This CDR3 is 12 amino acids long. The V end was cut by 3 bases, the J end by 7 bases, with 7 bases between. CDR3 amino acids: CASSFVRNTIYF. The CDR3 DNA is TGTGCCAGCAGCTTCGTCCGGAACACCATATATTTT.

The V and J genes are TRBV19 and TRBJ1-2, with TRBD1 identical over 11 bases. The J segment lost 6 bases and the V segment lost 5 bases, leaving 11 bases of the junction unmatched. The CDR3 consists of 16 residues. CDR1 and CDR2 from the germline V gene are LNHDA and SQIVND (reference sequence). The chain's CDR3 is CASSPPRDRGIDGYTF. The CDR3 DNA is TGTGCCAGTAGTCCCCCCAGGGACAGGGGGATCGATGGCTACACCTTC.

The chain combines TRBV9 with TRBJ2-2; 9 positions match TRBD2. With V trimmed by 0 bases and J by 5 bases, 2 bases remained unmatched. This CDR3 has 15 residues. Germline V lookup: CDR1 SGDLS, CDR2 YYNGEE. The CDR3 DNA is TGTGCCAGCAGCGTAGGTGGACTAGCGACCGGGGAGCTGTTTTTT. This codes for CASSVGGLATGELFF.

The chain has TRBV19 and TRBJ2-1; D unclear. Trimming left V 0 bases short and J 7 bases short, with 4 bases between. Germline V lookup: CDR1 LNHDA, CDR2 SQIVND (reference sequence). The CDR3 extends over 12 amino acids. In DNA form, the CDR3 reads TGTGCCAGTAGTATAGATCTTAATGAGCAGTTCTTC. It translates to CASSIDLNEQFF.